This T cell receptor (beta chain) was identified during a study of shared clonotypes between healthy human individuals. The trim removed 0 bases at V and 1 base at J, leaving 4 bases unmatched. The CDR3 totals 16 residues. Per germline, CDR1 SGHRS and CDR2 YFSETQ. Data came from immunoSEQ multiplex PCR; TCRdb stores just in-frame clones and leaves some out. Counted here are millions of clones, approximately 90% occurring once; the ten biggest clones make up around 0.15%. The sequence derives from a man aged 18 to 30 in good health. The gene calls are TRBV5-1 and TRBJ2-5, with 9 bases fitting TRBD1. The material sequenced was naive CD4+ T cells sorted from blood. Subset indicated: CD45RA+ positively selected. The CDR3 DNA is TGCGCCAGCAGCTTGGTAAACAGGGGGCCCCAAGAGACCCAGTACTTC. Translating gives CASSLVNRGPQETQYF.